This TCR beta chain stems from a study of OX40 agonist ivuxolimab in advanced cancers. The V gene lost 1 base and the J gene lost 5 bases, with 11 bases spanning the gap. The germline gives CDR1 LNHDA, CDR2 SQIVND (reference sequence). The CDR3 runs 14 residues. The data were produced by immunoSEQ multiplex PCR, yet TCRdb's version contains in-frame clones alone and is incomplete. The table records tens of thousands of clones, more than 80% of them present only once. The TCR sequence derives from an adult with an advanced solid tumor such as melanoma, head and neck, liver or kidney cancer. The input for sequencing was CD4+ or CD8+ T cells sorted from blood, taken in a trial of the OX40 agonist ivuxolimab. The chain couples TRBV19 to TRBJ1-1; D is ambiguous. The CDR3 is CASSIAAGGTEAFF. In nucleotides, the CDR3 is TGTGCCAGTAGTATAGCGGCAGGAGGGACTGAAGCTTTCTTT.